Each of the 18 T cell receptor beta chains below was sequenced from the same sample in a study of blood T cell repertoires in COVID-19. TCRdb keeps only in-frame clones here, not all; method: immunoSEQ multiplex PCR. This sample has 250,000 or so clones, with approximately 89% found just once. What was sequenced was peripheral blood. The receptors shown here come from a man aged 35 to 55 with active or convalescent COVID-19.

Concerning this clone itself: A much larger clone lies one base from this, so it may be a read error. This chain links TRBV11-3 with TRBJ1-1; perhaps TRBD1 as D (5 bases). The CDR3 extends over 12 amino acids. Per germline, CDR1 SGHNT and CDR2 YENEEA. With 6 bases removed from V and 1 base from J, the gap between germline ends came to 6 bases. The CDR3: CASSTGNTEAFF. Written as DNA, the CDR3 is TGTGCCAGCAGTACAGGGAACACTGAAGCTTTCTTT.

The J gene is TRBJ2-1, the V gene TRBV5-1, with TRBD1 identical over 9 bases. Germline lookup yields CDR1 SGHRS and CDR2 YFSETQ. Losses at the gene ends were 3 bases for V and 9 bases for J; bases not matched to a gene: 13. The CDR3 loop spans 16 amino acids. CDR3 sequence reads: CASSSEPGQGWGEQFF. The CDR3 DNA reads as TGCGCCAGCAGCTCAGAGCCGGGACAGGGATGGGGTGAGCAGTTCTTC.

The rearrangement joins TRBV27 to TRBJ1-2; 7 bases are a match to TRBD1. Losses at the gene ends were 8 bases for V and 4 bases for J; bases not matched to a gene: 13. The CDR3 consists of 15 residues. Germline CDR1 is MNHEY and CDR2 is SMNVEV (reference sequence). CDR3 sequence (DNA): TGTGCCAGCTTAGGGGGCAGGCCCGGGGGCTATGGCTACACCTTC. Protein sequence: CASLGGRPGGYGYTF.

This chain uses TRBV18 with TRBJ1-2, with 7 bases identical to TRBD1. CDR3 length: 14 amino acids. Unmatched junction bases numbered 5, after V lost 4 bases and J lost 3 bases. Germline CDR1 is KGHSH and CDR2 is LQKENI. The CDR3 DNA is TGTGCCAGCTCACAGGGGGCTGGAGACTATGGCTACACCTTC. This encodes CASSQGAGDYGYTF.

The chain is built from TRBV5-1 and TRBJ1-5, with D perhaps matching TRBD1 (5 bases). Germline V gene data show CDR1 as SGHRS and CDR2 as YFSETQ. The germline V and J ends were trimmed by 4 bases and 2 bases, with 13 bases remaining between them. The CDR3 contains 15 residues. CDR3 in amino acids: CASSLDSPGNQPQHF. The DNA for the CDR3 is TGCGCCAGCAGCCTAGACAGTCCTGGCAATCAGCCCCAGCATTTT.

The genes are TRBV4-1 and TRBJ1-1; D not certain. Germline CDR1 and CDR2: MGHRA and YSYEKL. V was pared by 2 bases and J by 0 bases, with 4 bases between. The CDR3 covers 13 residues. Here the CDR3 reads CASSQLLNTEAFF. The CDR3 DNA sequence: TGCGCCAGCAGCCAACTCCTGAACACTGAAGCTTTCTTT.

The chain is built from TRBV3-1 (or the pseudogene TRBV3-2) and TRBJ1-4; D unresolved. The CDR3 is made up of 14 amino acids. Germline CDR1 is LGHDT and CDR2 is YNNKEL (reference sequence). Trimming shortened V by 1 base and J by 5 bases, and 8 bases separated the two germline ends. The CDR3 is CASSQAVGNEKLFF. In DNA, the CDR3 is TGTGCCAGCAGCCAAGCCGTCGGGAATGAAAAACTGTTTTTT.

The CDR3 is CASSSRWDTMGNEKLFF. CDR3 coding DNA: TGTGCCAGCAGCTCGCGATGGGACACCATGGGGAATGAAAAACTGTTTTTT. The chain carries TRBV7-9 and TRBJ1-4; tentatively, D is TRBD1 (6 bases). CDR3 length: 17 amino acids. CDR1 is SEHNR and CDR2 is FQNEAQ in the germline V gene (reference sequence). V lost 4 bases and J lost 5, with 20 bases in between.

V and J are TRBV7-8 and TRBJ1-1, with TRBD1 matching over 7 bases. The CDR3 loop spans 15 amino acids. The trim removed 5 bases at V and 1 base at J, leaving 7 bases unmatched. Germline V gene data show CDR1 as SGHVS and CDR2 as FQNEAQ. CDR3 bases: TGTGCCAGCAGCGCGACAGGGAATCAGAACACTGAAGCTTTCTTT. Translating gives CASSATGNQNTEAFF.

The V call is TRBV2, the J call TRBJ2-3; TRBD2 might be the D (5 bases). The V end lost 0 bases, the J end lost 2 bases, and 6 bases lay between the germline ends. The germline gives CDR1 SNHLY, CDR2 FYNNEI. This CDR3 region has 14 residues. CDR3 bases: TGTGCCAGCAGTGAAGCTCTAGCCACAGATACGCAGTATTTT. As protein: CASSEALATDTQYF.

V is TRBV24-1 and J is TRBJ1-2, with a tentative D call TRBD1 (6 bases). There are 16 residues in the CDR3. CDR1 KGHDR and CDR2 SFDVKD come from the germline V gene. V was shortened by 2 bases and J by 4 bases, with 16 bases between the two germline ends. Here the CDR3 reads CATSDSRGGRSYGYTF. In nucleotides, the CDR3 is TGTGCCACCAGTGATTCGAGGGGGGGGCGTAGCTATGGCTACACCTTC.

This chain uses TRBV5-1 with TRBJ1-1, with D perhaps matching TRBD1 (6 bases). The CDR3 sequence is 12 residues long. Trimming took 2 bases from V and 5 from J, leaving 7 bases between them. Germline CDR1 and CDR2: SGHRS and YFSETQ. The CDR3 is CASSLTGTEAFF. CDR3 coding DNA: TGCGCCAGCAGCTTAACAGGGACTGAAGCTTTCTTT.

The genes are TRBV9 and TRBJ1-6; possibly TRBD1 for D (6 bases). Germline values: CDR1 SGDLS, CDR2 YYNGEE. The length of the CDR3 is 13 residues. V lost 3 bases to trimming and J lost 8 bases, with 9 bases between them. The CDR3 sequence: CASSAEGDSPLHF. In nucleotides, the CDR3 is TGTGCCAGCAGCGCTGAGGGGGATTCACCCCTCCACTTT.

The chain carries TRBV7-3 and TRBJ2-2; 10 bases fit TRBD2. The CDR3 is 16 amino acids. Germline V gene lookup returns CDR1 SGHTA and CDR2 FQGTGA. Trimming cost V 5 bases and J 6 bases; bases outside gene matches: 9. The CDR3 DNA sequence: TGTGCCAGCAGCCCCCTAGCGGGAGTGAGTCCCGGGGAGCTGTTTTTT. Residues: CASSPLAGVSPGELFF.

The chain has TRBV5-4 and TRBJ2-7; TRBD2 matches 15 bases. V dropped 4 bases and J dropped 0; count of bases not matched to a gene: 5. From germline, CDR1 is SGHNT and CDR2 YYREEE (reference sequence). The CDR3 sequence is 17 residues long. The CDR3 DNA follows: TGTGCCAGCAGCAAGGGACTAGCGGGGGGAAGCTCCTACGAGCAGTACTTC. Encoded protein: CASSKGLAGGSSYEQYF.

The rearrangement uses TRBV30 and TRBJ2-1, with 7 bases that match TRBD1. The CDR3 consists of 13 residues. Per the germline V gene, CDR1 is GTSNPN and CDR2 is SVGIG (reference sequence). V shed 6 bases, J shed 8 bases, and the junction held 10 bases outside the gene matches. In nucleotides, the CDR3 is TGTGCCTGTTCTTCGACAGGGTTCGATGAGCAGTTCTTC. This gives the protein CACSSTGFDEQFF. The variable domain in full, completed from reference TRBV30 and TRBJ2-1, reads SQTIHQWPATLVQPVGSPLSLECTVEGTSNPNLYWYRQAAGRGLQLLFYSVGIGQISSEVPQNLSASRPQDRQFILSSKKLLLSDSGFYLCACSSTGFDEQFFGPGTRLTVL.

This clone was counted a single time. The genes are TRBV5-1 and TRBJ1-1; 8 positions agree with TRBD1. After removal of 4 bases from V and 5 bases from J, the junction contained 7 bases not matched to a gene. This CDR3 spans 14 amino acids. Germline CDR1 and CDR2: SGHRS and YFSETQ. DNA for the CDR3: TGCGCCAGCAGCCTGGGACAGGCCCTGACTGAAGCTTTCTTT. Its protein is CASSLGQALTEAFF.

This clone was seen at least ten times. The genes are TRBV25-1 and TRBJ2-7; D remains unclear. Trimming cost V 8 bases and J 2 bases, with 13 bases left between them. The CDR3 is 13 amino acids. CDR1 is MGHDK and CDR2 is SYGVNS in the germline V gene. The CDR3 region has the DNA TGTGCCAGCCTTCACGGTATGACCTACGAGCAGTACTTC. Amino acid sequence: CASLHGMTYEQYF.